Following are 30 T cell receptor beta chains from one sample sequenced in a study of identical twins. TCRdb called the 5' RACE reads again in MiXCR, with one record for every CDR3 protein. Of some 660,000 distinct CDR3 sequences in the sample, more than 6.5% were seen once. These records were also assigned to another study, of yellow fever vaccine responses in identical twins.

Source material: PBMCs. All receptors come from a woman aged 18-29 years in good health.

This clonotype was seen repeatedly, ten times or more. This chain joins TRBV6-5 and TRBJ2-5; 13 positions agree with TRBD2. The CDR3 loop spans 16 amino acids. From germline, CDR1 is MNHEY and CDR2 SVGAGI. Unmatched junction bases numbered 1, after V lost 0 bases and J lost 3 bases. This CDR3 is CASSYSGTSGEETQYF. The DNA for the CDR3 is TGTGCCAGCAGTTACTCCGGGACTAGCGGGGAAGAGACCCAGTACTTC.

This clonotype was picked up a small number of times. The chain joins TRBV7-8 to TRBJ2-7; 7 positions match TRBD1. Germline CDR1 SGHVS, CDR2 FQNEAQ. CDR3 length: 13 amino acids. The J segment lost 3 bases and the V segment lost 7 bases, leaving 6 bases of the junction unmatched. CDR3 sequence (DNA): TGTGCCAGCAAACAGGGGAATGACTACGAGCAGTACTTC. It encodes CASKQGNDYEQYF.

This clonotype showed up just a few times. This chain joins TRBV6-1 and TRBJ2-1; the match to TRBD2 covers 7 bases. The CDR3 sequence is 15 residues long. From germline, CDR1 is MNHNS and CDR2 SASEGT. J was trimmed by 0 bases and V by 7 bases; bases with no gene match: 6. The CDR3 here is CASTRRGSSYNEQFF. CDR3 in DNA: TGTGCCAGCACTAGGCGCGGGAGCTCCTACAATGAGCAGTTCTTC.

Many counts were recorded for this clonotype. The J gene is TRBJ2-7, the V gene TRBV29-1; D possibly corresponds to TRBD2 (6 bases). The CDR3 has 14 amino acids. The V gene's germline CDR1 is SQVTM and CDR2 ANQGSEA. Trimming shortened V by 2 bases and J by 0 bases, and 11 bases separated the two germline ends. Here the CDR3 reads CSVETQTSSYEQYF. The CDR3 DNA is TGCAGCGTTGAAACCCAGACTAGCTCCTACGAGCAGTACTTC.

The chain is built from TRBV5-1 and TRBJ1-2, with D perhaps TRBD1 (6 bases). Germline V gene lookup returns CDR1 SGHRS and CDR2 YFSETQ. Between the trimmed V and J ends, which lost 0 bases and 3 bases, there was a span of 15 bases. This CDR3 spans 16 amino acids. CDR3 residues: CASSLAVRTDYYGYTF. The DNA for the CDR3 is TGCGCCAGCAGCTTGGCCGTCCGGACAGACTACTATGGCTACACCTTC.

The V call is TRBV12-3 or TRBV12-4, the J call TRBJ2-3; 7 nucleotides match TRBD1. Trimming removed 5 bases from V and 1 base from J; junction bases left unmatched: 9. The CDR3 covers 16 residues. The DNA for the CDR3 is TGTGCCAGCAGTGCCCGCGACAGGGTGGGCACAGATACGCAGTATTTT. As protein: CASSARDRVGTDTQYF.

V usage is TRBV7-8 and J usage is TRBJ1-5, with 12 positions matching TRBD1. The CDR3 length is 16 residues. The trim removed 5 bases at V and 5 bases at J, leaving 7 bases unmatched. CDR1 is SGHVS and CDR2 is FQNEAQ in the germline V gene. DNA of the CDR3: TGTGCCAGCAGCGCGGGACAGGGGGCAAACGATCAGCCCCAGCATTTT. It encodes CASSAGQGANDQPQHF.

The J gene is TRBJ1-5, the V gene TRBV18, with 7 positions matching TRBD1. Germline CDR1 reads KGHSH; CDR2 reads LQKENI. This CDR3 is built from 13 residues. V lost 4 bases to trimming and J lost 5 bases; unmatched junction nucleotides: 2. CDR3 bases: TGTGCCAGCTCACTTGGACAGGATCAGCCCCAGCATTTT. As protein: CASSLGQDQPQHF.

This clonotype was counted only a few times. The CDR3: CSAFDSFSSEKLFF. The DNA for the CDR3 is TGCAGTGCCTTCGACAGTTTTTCCTCAGAAAAACTGTTTTTT. This chain links TRBV20-1 with TRBJ1-4; tentatively, D is TRBD1 (5 bases). The length of the CDR3 is 14 residues. Looked up from germline, CDR1 is DFQATT and CDR2 is SNEGSKA (reference sequence). Trimming shortened V by 6 bases and J by 8 bases, and 19 bases separated the two germline ends.

The table lists this clonotype with a few counts. J is TRBJ2-7 and V is TRBV10-3; a weak D match, TRBD1 (6 bases). CDR1 is ENHRY and CDR2 is SYGVKD in the germline V gene. V dropped 4 bases and J dropped 2 bases, with 18 bases sitting between them. The CDR3 length is 16 residues. DNA for the CDR3: TGTGCCATCAGTGTGATGGTCGGTAGGGGGACCTACGAGCAGTACTTC. This sequence encodes CAISVMVGRGTYEQYF.

In its sample, this clonotype was seen a few times. J is TRBJ2-2 and V is TRBV14; D not certain. V shed 6 bases and J shed 5 bases, with 7 bases lying between them. Per germline, CDR1 SGHDN and CDR2 FVKESK. The CDR3 has 12 amino acids. The CDR3 nucleotides are TGTGCCAGCAGGAACATGACCGGGGAGCTGTTTTTT. Residues: CASRNMTGELFF.

This clonotype was seen at least ten times. The V gene is TRBV29-1, the J gene TRBJ1-1; D is unresolved. Per the germline V gene, CDR1 is SQVTM and CDR2 is ANQGSEA. CDR3 length: 11 residues. Trimming cost V 3 bases and J 0 bases, with 2 bases left between them. CDR3 residues: CSVDMNTEAFF. The CDR3 nucleotides are TGCAGCGTTGACATGAACACTGAAGCTTTCTTT. Drawing the rest from reference TRBV29-1 and TRBJ1-1, the complete variable domain is SAVISQKPSRDICQRGTSLTIQCQVDSQVTMMFWYRQQPGQSLTLIATANQGSEATYESGFVIDKFPISRPNLTFSTLTVSNMSPEDSSIYLCSVDMNTEAFFGQGTRLTVV.

The genes are TRBV7-9 and TRBJ2-3; no clear D. V shed 5 bases and J shed 6 bases, with 18 bases lying between them. The CDR3 totals 15 residues. The V gene's germline CDR1 is SEHNR and CDR2 FQNEAQ (reference sequence). CDR3 region: CASSPADPTGDTQYF. The CDR3 region has the DNA TGTGCCAGCAGCCCGGCGGACCCGACCGGGGATACGCAGTATTTT.

The DNA of the CDR3 is TGCAGCGTTGCCCCGGGACAGGGCCTCCAAGAGACCCAGTACTTC. As protein: CSVAPGQGLQETQYF. The J gene is TRBJ2-5, the V gene TRBV29-1, with TRBD1 matching over 9 bases. The CDR3 is 15 amino acids. With 4 bases clipped from V and 1 base from J, the junction kept 7 bases outside the gene matches. The germline CDR1 and CDR2 sequences are SQVTM and ANQGSEA.

The gene calls are TRBV6-2 or TRBV6-3 and TRBJ2-1; tentatively, D is TRBD1 (5 bases). Trimming left V 2 bases short and J 0 bases short, with 20 bases between. Germline values: CDR1 MNHEY, CDR2 SVGEGT. The CDR3 has 19 amino acids. CDR3 sequence (DNA): TGTGCCAGCAGTTACCCCCTTTCTACAGGCCAAAACTCCTACAATGAGCAGTTCTTC. Translating gives CASSYPLSTGQNSYNEQFF.

This clonotype was detected only a few times. The V gene is TRBV28, the J gene TRBJ2-7, with D uncertain. Trimming left V 4 bases short and J 11 bases short, with 15 bases between. The V gene's germline CDR1 is MDHEN and CDR2 SYDVKM. CDR3 size: 12 residues. CDR3 coding DNA: TGTGCCAGCAGTTCTAGGGTAATAGTTAAGTACTTC. It translates to CASSSRVIVKYF.

This clonotype was detected a few times. This chain uses TRBV7-2 with TRBJ2-7; D tentatively reads TRBD1 or TRBD2 (6 bases each). The CDR3 is 13 amino acids. Trimming took off 5 bases at V and 3 bases at J, with 11 bases between the two ends. The V gene's germline CDR1 is SGHTA and CDR2 FQGNSA. The CDR3 here is CASSIEGGYEQYF. The CDR3 bases are TGTGCCAGCAGCATAGAGGGGGGCTACGAGCAGTACTTC.

The chain employs TRBV30 and TRBJ2-7, with 9 bases that match TRBD2. CDR1 is GTSNPN, CDR2 SVGIG, per germline (reference sequence). CDR3 length: 12 amino acids. Germline trimming cut 0 bases from V and 7 bases from J; bases unmatched to any gene: 1. The CDR3 nucleotides are TGTGCCTGGAGTGTTCTAGCGGGAGAGCAGTACTTC. It specifies CAWSVLAGEQYF.

This chain uses TRBV4-3 with TRBJ2-1; TRBD2 matches at 9 bases. This CDR3 is 17 amino acids long. The germline V gene encodes CDR1 LGHNA and CDR2 YSLEER. V lost 0 bases to trimming and J lost 4 bases; unmatched junction nucleotides: 7. This CDR3 reads CASSQDRLAGIYNEQFF. Here the CDR3 DNA reads TGCGCCAGCAGCCAAGATCGGCTAGCGGGAATTTACAATGAGCAGTTCTTC.

The rearrangement links TRBV19 to TRBJ2-5; the D is unclear. V dropped 5 bases and J dropped 1 base, with 11 bases sitting between them. There are 14 residues in the CDR3. Germline CDR1 reads LNHDA; CDR2 reads SQIVND (reference sequence). CDR3 nucleotides: TGTGCCAGTAGTTTTTGGCCGAGCCAAGAGACCCAGTACTTC. This encodes CASSFWPSQETQYF.

This chain connects TRBV25-1 to TRBJ2-7; D is undetermined. Germline CDR1 and CDR2: MGHDK and SYGVNS. This CDR3 comprises 13 residues. V lost 2 bases to trimming and J lost 0 bases, with 5 bases between them. CDR3 residues: CASSEDNSYEQYF. CDR3 DNA: TGTGCCAGCAGTGAAGACAACTCCTACGAGCAGTACTTC.

V is TRBV12-3 or TRBV12-4 and J is TRBJ1-2; possible D gene TRBD1, 5 bases. Trimming cost V 2 bases and J 2 bases, with 12 bases left between them. CDR3 length: 15 amino acids. CDR3 sequence: CASSLKGQGNYGYTF. The CDR3 DNA is TGTGCCAGCAGTTTAAAAGGTCAGGGAAACTATGGCTACACCTTC.

This clonotype showed up many times. The genes are TRBV12-3 or TRBV12-4 and TRBJ2-7; no clear D. V was trimmed by 6 bases and J by 3 bases, leaving 15 bases between them. The CDR3 is made up of 14 amino acids. CDR3 protein: CASSPNSDYYEQYF. For the CDR3, the DNA is TGTGCCAGCAGCCCGAACAGTGATTACTACGAGCAGTACTTC.

This clonotype was detected ten times or more. The V call is TRBV12-3 or TRBV12-4, the J call TRBJ2-2; D is possibly TRBD1 or TRBD2 (5 bases each). The V and J ends lost 8 bases and 6 bases respectively, with 19 bases between them. The CDR3 is 15 amino acids. In DNA, the CDR3 is TGTGCCAGCCGTGGGACCCGTCGGGGAGCCGGGGAGCTGTTTTTT. Amino acid sequence: CASRGTRRGAGELFF.

This chain uses TRBV11-2 with TRBJ2-7; the D is unclear. This CDR3 region has 13 residues. Germline loops: CDR1 SGHAT, CDR2 FQNNGV. The germline V and J ends were trimmed by 3 bases and 2 bases, with 8 bases remaining between them. Written as DNA, the CDR3 is TGTGCCAGCAGCTTGCGACACCCCTACGAGCAGTACTTC. Residues: CASSLRHPYEQYF.

This clonotype was recorded once. The chain recombines TRBV2 with TRBJ2-1; 7 bases match TRBD2. CDR3 length equals 13 residues. Trimming cost V 7 bases and J 5 bases; bases outside gene matches: 5. Germline V gene sequence: CDR1 SNHLY, CDR2 FYNNEI. CDR3 sequence reads: CASTGGLNNEQFF. The CDR3 coding sequence is TGTGCCAGCACGGGGGGACTCAACAATGAGCAGTTCTTC.

As regards this clonotype: Here the CDR3 omits its conserved ending phenylalanine or tryptophan, so a read error is the likely source. No DNA is shown, since the ends of the CDR3 on it are uncertain; the CDR3 is the one TCRdb lists. The rearrangement links TRBV29-1 to TRBJ2-1; the D call of TRBD2 is as the table states it, not checked on the DNA. The CDR3 is 8 residues long, counting both termini. The germline V gene has CDR1 SQVTM and CDR2 ANQGSEA. The CDR3 region is CSVEAGLL.

This clonotype was seen just once. The chain uses TRBV6-5 and TRBJ2-5; D is uncertain. Germline V gene data show CDR1 as MNHEY and CDR2 as SVGAGI. CDR3 length: 12 residues. The germline V and J ends were trimmed by 11 bases and 5 bases, with 15 bases remaining between them. This CDR3 reads CACGALKETQYF. CDR3 coding DNA: TGTGCCTGCGGAGCACTTAAGGAGACCCAGTACTTC.

J is TRBJ1-5 and V is TRBV7-9; D not resolved. Between the trimmed V and J ends, which lost 5 bases and 8 bases, there was a span of 16 bases. Germline-derived CDR1 and CDR2 are SEHNR and FQNEAQ (reference sequence). The CDR3 spans 14 residues. The CDR3 region is CASSLTTGLEPQHF. Here the CDR3 DNA reads TGTGCCAGCAGCCTTACGACGGGTTTGGAGCCCCAGCATTTT.

V and J are TRBV7-2 and TRBJ2-5; 7 bases fit TRBD2. This CDR3 has 15 amino acids. V gave up 2 bases and J gave up 2 bases; unmatched junction bases: 5. Germline V gene lookup returns CDR1 SGHTA and CDR2 FQGNSA. The CDR3 loop reads CASSLYASGQETQYF. CDR3 coding DNA: TGTGCCAGCAGCTTATACGCTAGCGGTCAAGAGACCCAGTACTTC.